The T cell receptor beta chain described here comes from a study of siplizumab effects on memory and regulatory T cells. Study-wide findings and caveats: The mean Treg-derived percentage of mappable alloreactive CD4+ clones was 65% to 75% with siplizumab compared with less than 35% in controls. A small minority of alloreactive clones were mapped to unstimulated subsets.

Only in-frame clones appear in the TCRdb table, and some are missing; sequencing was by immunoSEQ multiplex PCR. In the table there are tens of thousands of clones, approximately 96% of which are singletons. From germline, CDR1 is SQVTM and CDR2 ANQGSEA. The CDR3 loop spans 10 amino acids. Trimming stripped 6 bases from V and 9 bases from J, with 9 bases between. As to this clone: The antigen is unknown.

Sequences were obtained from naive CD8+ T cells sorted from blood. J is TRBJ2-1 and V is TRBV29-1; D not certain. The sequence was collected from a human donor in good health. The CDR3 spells CSVFESEQFF. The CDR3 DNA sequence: TGCAGCGTGTTCGAGAGTGAGCAGTTCTTC.